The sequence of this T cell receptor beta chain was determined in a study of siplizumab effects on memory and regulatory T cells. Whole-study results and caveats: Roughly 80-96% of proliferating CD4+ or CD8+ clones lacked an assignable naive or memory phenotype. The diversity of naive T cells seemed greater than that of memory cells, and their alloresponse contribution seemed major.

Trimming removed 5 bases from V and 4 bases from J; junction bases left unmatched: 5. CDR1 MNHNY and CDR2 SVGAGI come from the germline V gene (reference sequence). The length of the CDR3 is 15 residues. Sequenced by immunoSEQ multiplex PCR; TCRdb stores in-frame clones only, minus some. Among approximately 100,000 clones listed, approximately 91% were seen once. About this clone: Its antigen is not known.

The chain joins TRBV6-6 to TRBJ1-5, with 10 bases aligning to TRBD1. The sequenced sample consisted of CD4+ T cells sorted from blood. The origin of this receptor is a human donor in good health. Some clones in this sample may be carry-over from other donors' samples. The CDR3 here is CASSATGGLNQPQHF. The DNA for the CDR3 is TGTGCCAGCAGTGCGACAGGGGGCTTAAATCAGCCCCAGCATTTT.